This T cell receptor (beta chain) was identified in a study of shared clonotypes between healthy human individuals. Assay: immunoSEQ multiplex PCR; the TCRdb copy retains only in-frame clones and omits some. The repertoire consists of about 2.3 million clones, with approximately 93% occurring once and the leading ten covering 0.3% to 0.4%. The CDR3 loop spans 16 amino acids. The ends lost 2 bases at V and 6 bases at J; junction bases unmatched: 12. Germline values: CDR1 SGHTA, CDR2 FQGNSA. General study points: Estimated clonotype richness was generally higher in naive than memory subsets.

For this clone: The target antigen is unknown.

All participating donors were Caucasian adults from Nashville, Tennessee. It was into CD45RA+ naive and CD45RA-negative memory subsets that the CD4+ cells were split. The clonotype comes from a young man in good health. Some clones in this sample may be carry-over from other donors' samples. The chain links TRBV7-2 to TRBJ1-1; 7 bases map to TRBD1. The sequenced sample consisted of naive CD4+ T cells from PBMCs. Subset denoted: CD45RA+ positively selected. This CDR3 is CASSLMPGAQGAEAFF. CDR3 DNA sequence: TGTGCCAGCAGCTTAATGCCAGGAGCCCAGGGGGCTGAAGCTTTCTTT.